These T cell receptor beta chains were read from a single sample in a study of blood T cells in healthy people across ages. TCRdb independently ran MiXCR on the 5' RACE reads; one entry per CDR3 protein. The sample gives fewer than 700,000 distinct CDR3 sequences, around 50% of which show up once; about 26% is in the top ten. The sample was blood. The receptors shown here come from an elderly man in good health. Each CDR3 is given with its conserved first and last residue.

j_call,v_call,cdr3_aa
TRBJ1-4,TRBV6-6,CASSHRQGREKLFF
TRBJ1-4,TRBV7-2,CASSLVGGVGEKLFF
TRBJ1-1,TRBV20-1,CSAPYRGRPDTEAFF
TRBJ2-7,TRBV3-1,CASSPLGIYEQYF
TRBJ2-3,TRBV5-6,CASSLAQGIDTQYF
TRBJ2-7,TRBV9,CASSVGDRGNYEQYF
TRBJ2-3,TRBV7-2,CASSRLSGGADTQYF
TRBJ1-3,TRBV6-6,CASSLPGNTIYF
TRBJ2-1,TRBV6-6,CASRNGGTGRVNEQFF
TRBJ2-1,TRBV20-1,CSPLLAGVEQFF
TRBJ2-1,TRBV5-8,CASSQGGSILGYNEQFF
TRBJ1-5,TRBV7-2,CASSPGYYQPQHF
TRBJ2-1,TRBV7-3,CASSQGSASYNEQFF
TRBJ1-1,TRBV29-1,CSVGRGIEAFF
TRBJ2-7,TRBV3-1,CASSRGLEGSLLEQYF
NA,TRBV2,CASSVQGAETQYF
TRBJ2-7,TRBV6-2/TRBV6-3,CASSLRTSGGYEQYF
TRBJ2-5,TRBV20-1,CSAVTRDRGLLQETQYF
TRBJ2-1,TRBV20-1,CSASPGQIFNEQFF
TRBJ1-5,TRBV18,CASATLDQPQHF
TRBJ2-4,TRBV10-3,CAISVGSGDIQYF
TRBJ2-7,TRBV14,CASSQGQGKAYEQYF
TRBJ1-5,TRBV20-1,CSAAMFLGGNQPQHF
TRBJ2-7,TRBV5-1,CASSLVQYEQYF
TRBJ1-2,TRBV29-1,CSVVGQDGYTF
TRBJ1-4,TRBV4-1,CASSRDTSNEKLFF
TRBJ2-3,TRBV6-5,CAGRTVRQIDTQYF
TRBJ2-1,TRBV28,CASRPIIDTGGTEQFF
TRBJ2-1,TRBV7-9,CASSFIAGGGGEQFF
TRBJ1-2,TRBV7-2,CASSLALRGGAGRYTF
TRBJ2-4,TRBV12-3/TRBV12-4,CASSLLEKQYF
TRBJ2-5,TRBV7-8,CASSFQAQETQYF
TRBJ1-2,TRBV7-3,CASSLSGSRGYGYTF
TRBJ2-3,TRBV5-6,CASSRTWTDTQYF
TRBJ1-5,TRBV7-9,CASSLWAGITNQPQHF
TRBJ2-5,TRBV6-6,CASSYQAPATGQETQYF
TRBJ2-3,TRBV10-3,CAISETNGARTDTQYF
TRBJ1-2,TRBV6-2/TRBV6-3,CASSKSFYGYTF
TRBJ2-3,TRBV20-1,CSASQFQGGQGSTDTQYF
TRBJ2-1,TRBV9,CASSYGQGLDEQFF
TRBJ2-7,TRBV4-2,CASSQVPGQGGDEQYF
TRBJ2-7,TRBV2,CASRRSSSGSYEQYF
TRBJ2-3,TRBV18,CASSPEHRRGTQYF
TRBJ2-7,TRBV20-1,CSATLTGVEQYF
TRBJ2-1,TRBV4-3,CASGYGLAAHNEQFF
TRBJ2-4,TRBV28,CASSLPEAKNIQYF
TRBJ2-3,TRBV25-1,CASSEFRSGRTDTQYF
TRBJ1-2,TRBV6-5,CASRTGAGRYGYTF
TRBJ2-3,TRBV4-1,CASSPGLTGETTNTQYF
TRBJ1-2,TRBV20-1,CSALPDEGYGYTF
TRBJ2-7,TRBV12-3/TRBV12-4,CASTSVGTGKAYEQYF
TRBJ2-5,TRBV15,CATSRDVGFQETQYF
TRBJ2-7,TRBV20-1,CSASRTGISYEQYF
TRBJ2-5,TRBV5-1,CASSLGPLTGTQYF
TRBJ2-5,TRBV4-3,CASSQDVGRVGQYF
TRBJ2-1,TRBV20-1,CSARAGAGEQFF
TRBJ2-5,TRBV6-5,CASSYSSRRRYQETQYF
NA,TRBV12-5,CASGLSGKETQYF